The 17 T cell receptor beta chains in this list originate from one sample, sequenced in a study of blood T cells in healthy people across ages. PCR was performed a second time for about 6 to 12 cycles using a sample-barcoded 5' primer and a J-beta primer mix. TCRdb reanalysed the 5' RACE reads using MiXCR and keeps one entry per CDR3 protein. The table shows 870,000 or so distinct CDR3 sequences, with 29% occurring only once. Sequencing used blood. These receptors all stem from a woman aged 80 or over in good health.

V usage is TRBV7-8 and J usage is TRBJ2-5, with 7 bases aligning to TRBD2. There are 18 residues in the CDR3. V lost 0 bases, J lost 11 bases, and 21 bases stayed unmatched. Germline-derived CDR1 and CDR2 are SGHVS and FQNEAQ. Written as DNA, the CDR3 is TGTGCCAGCAGCTTAGCGCTCAGACTGGCGGGGGTCCGGGGTGAGCAGTACTTC. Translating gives CASSLALRLAGVRGEQYF.

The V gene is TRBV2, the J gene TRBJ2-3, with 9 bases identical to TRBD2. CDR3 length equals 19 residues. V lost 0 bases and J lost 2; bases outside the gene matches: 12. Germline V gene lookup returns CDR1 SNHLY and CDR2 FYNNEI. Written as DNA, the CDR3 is TGTGCCAGCAGTGAAGCGTATCTTCGACTAGCGGATTCCACAGATACGCAGTATTTT. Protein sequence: CASSEAYLRLADSTDTQYF.

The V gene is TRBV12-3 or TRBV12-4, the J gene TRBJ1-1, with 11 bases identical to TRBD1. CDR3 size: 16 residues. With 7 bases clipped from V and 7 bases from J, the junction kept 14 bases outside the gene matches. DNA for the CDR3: TGTGCCAGCACCGAACAGGGACAGGGGGGGCTGAGTGAAGCTTTCTTT. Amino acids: CASTEQGQGGLSEAFF.

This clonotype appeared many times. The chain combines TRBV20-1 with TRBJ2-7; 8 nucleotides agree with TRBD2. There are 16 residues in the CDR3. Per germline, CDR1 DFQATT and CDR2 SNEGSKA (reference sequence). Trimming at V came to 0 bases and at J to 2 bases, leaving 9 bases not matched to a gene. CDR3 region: CSARDYLSGGTYEQYF. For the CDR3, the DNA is TGCAGTGCTAGAGATTATCTGAGCGGGGGAACCTACGAGCAGTACTTC.

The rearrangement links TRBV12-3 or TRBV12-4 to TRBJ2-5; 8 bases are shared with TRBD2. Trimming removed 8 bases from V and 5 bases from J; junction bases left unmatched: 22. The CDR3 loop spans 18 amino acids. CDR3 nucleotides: TGTGCCAGCGGAACGTATACTAGCGGCTTCTTGGGGGTCGAGACCCAGTACTTC. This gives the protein CASGTYTSGFLGVETQYF.

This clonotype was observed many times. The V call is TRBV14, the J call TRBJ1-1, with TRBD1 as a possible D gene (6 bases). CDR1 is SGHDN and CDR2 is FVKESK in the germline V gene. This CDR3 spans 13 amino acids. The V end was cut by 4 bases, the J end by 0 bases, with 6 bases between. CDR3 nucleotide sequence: TGTGCCAGCAGCCGGACAGTGAACACTGAAGCTTTCTTT. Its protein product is CASSRTVNTEAFF.

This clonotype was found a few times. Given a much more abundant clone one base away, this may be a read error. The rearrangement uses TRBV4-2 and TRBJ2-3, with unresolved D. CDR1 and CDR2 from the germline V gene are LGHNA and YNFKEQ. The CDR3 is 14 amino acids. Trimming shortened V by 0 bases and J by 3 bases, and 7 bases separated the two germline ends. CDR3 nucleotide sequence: TGTGCCAGCAGCCAAGATTCGAAGACAGATACGCAGTATTTT. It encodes CASSQDSKTDTQYF.

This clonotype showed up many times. For the CDR3, the DNA is TGTGCCAGCAGTTTCAATCGGGGGGGCCTCACAGATACGCAGTATTTT. This gives the protein CASSFNRGGLTDTQYF. The rearrangement joins TRBV6-2 or TRBV6-3 to TRBJ2-3; the match to TRBD2 covers 8 bases. The CDR3 contains 16 residues. J lost 2 bases, V lost 4 bases, and 8 bases had no gene match. Germline V gene lookup returns CDR1 MNHEY and CDR2 SVGEGT.

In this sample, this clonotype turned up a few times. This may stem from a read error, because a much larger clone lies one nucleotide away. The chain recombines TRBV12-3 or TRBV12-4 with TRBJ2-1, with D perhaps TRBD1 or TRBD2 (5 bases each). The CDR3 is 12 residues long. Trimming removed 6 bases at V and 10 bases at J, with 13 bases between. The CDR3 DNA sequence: TGTGCCAGCAGAAGCCGGGACGCCGAGCAGTTCTTC. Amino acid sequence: CASRSRDAEQFF.

CDR3 loop: CSVGALGLAGGRKQFF. In DNA, the CDR3 is TGCAGCGTTGGGGCCTTGGGACTAGCGGGGGGGCGGAAGCAGTTCTTC. The chain combines TRBV29-1 with TRBJ2-1; 16 bases agree with TRBD2. The CDR3 spans 16 residues. CDR1 and CDR2 (germline): SQVTM, ANQGSEA. V lost 4 bases and J lost 11; bases outside the gene matches: 11.

The CDR3 region is CASSFPENTGELFF. CDR3 sequence (DNA): TGTGCCAGCAGTTTTCCAGAGAACACCGGGGAGCTGTTTTTT. V and J are TRBV27 and TRBJ2-2; D gene uncertain. Trimming removed 3 bases from V and 1 base from J, with 6 bases in between. The CDR3 consists of 14 residues. Germline values: CDR1 MNHEY, CDR2 SMNVEV (reference sequence).

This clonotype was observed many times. The CDR3 DNA reads TGTGCCAGCAGCCCAAGCCAGGCGTTCTATGGCTACACCTTC. Protein sequence: CASSPSQAFYGYTF. This chain links TRBV7-2 with TRBJ1-2, with unresolved D. The CDR3 consists of 14 residues. The V and J ends lost 5 bases and 4 bases respectively, with 14 bases between them. Germline V gene data show CDR1 as SGHTA and CDR2 as FQGNSA. The full variable domain, completed using reference TRBV7-2 and TRBJ1-2, is GAGVSQSPSNKVTEKGKDVELRCDPISGHTALYWYRQSLGQGLEFLIYFQGNSAPDKSGLPSDRFSAERTGGSVSTLTIQRTQQEDSAVYLCASSPSQAFYGYTFGSGTRLTVV.

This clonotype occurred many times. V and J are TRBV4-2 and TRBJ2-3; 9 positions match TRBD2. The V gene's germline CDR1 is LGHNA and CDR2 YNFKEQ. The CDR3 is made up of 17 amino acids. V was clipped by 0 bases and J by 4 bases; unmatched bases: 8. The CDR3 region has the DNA TGTGCCAGCAGCCAAGATGGGGCGGGGGGGGGTGCAGATACGCAGTATTTT. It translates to CASSQDGAGGGADTQYF.

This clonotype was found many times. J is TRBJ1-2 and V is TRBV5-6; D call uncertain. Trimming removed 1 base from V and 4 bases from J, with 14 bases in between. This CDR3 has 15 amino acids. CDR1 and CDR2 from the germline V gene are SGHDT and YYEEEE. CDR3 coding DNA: TGTGCCAGCAGCTTGAAATCCGCGAAGCTCTATGGCTACACCTTC. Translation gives CASSLKSAKLYGYTF. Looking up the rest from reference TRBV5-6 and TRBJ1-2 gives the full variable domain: DAGVTQSPTHLIKTRGQQVTLRCSPKSGHDTVSWYQQALGQGPQFIFQYYEEEERQRGNFPDRFSGHQFPNYSSELNVNALLLGDSALYLCASSLKSAKLYGYTFGSGTRLTVV.

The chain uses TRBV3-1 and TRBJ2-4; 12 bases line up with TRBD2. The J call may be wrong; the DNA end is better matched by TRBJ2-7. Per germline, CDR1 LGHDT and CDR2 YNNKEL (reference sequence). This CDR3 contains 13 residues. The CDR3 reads CASSQTSGGEQYF. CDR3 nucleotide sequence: TGTGCCAGCAGCCAGACTAGCGGGGGCGAGCAGTACTTC.

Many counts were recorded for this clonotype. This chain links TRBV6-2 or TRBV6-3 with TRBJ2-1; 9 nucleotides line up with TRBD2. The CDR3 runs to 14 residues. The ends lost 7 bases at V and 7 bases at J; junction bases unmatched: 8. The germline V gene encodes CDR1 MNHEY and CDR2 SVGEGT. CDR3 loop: CASNQIAGANEQFF. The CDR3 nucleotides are TGTGCCAGCAACCAAATAGCGGGGGCAAATGAGCAGTTCTTC.

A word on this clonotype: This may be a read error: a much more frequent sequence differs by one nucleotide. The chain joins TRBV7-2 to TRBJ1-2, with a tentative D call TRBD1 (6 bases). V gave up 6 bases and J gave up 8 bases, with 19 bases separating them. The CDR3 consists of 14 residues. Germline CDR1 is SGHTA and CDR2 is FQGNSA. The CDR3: CTSSPGASREGYTF. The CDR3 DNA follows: TGTACCAGCAGTCCAGGGGCTAGCAGAGAAGGCTACACCTTC. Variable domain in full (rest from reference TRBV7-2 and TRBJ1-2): GAGVSQSPSNKVTEKGKDVELRCDPISGHTALYWYRQSLGQGLEFLIYFQGNSAPDKSGLPSDRFSAERTGGSVSTLTIQRTQQEDSAVYLCTSSPGASREGYTFGSGTRLTVV.